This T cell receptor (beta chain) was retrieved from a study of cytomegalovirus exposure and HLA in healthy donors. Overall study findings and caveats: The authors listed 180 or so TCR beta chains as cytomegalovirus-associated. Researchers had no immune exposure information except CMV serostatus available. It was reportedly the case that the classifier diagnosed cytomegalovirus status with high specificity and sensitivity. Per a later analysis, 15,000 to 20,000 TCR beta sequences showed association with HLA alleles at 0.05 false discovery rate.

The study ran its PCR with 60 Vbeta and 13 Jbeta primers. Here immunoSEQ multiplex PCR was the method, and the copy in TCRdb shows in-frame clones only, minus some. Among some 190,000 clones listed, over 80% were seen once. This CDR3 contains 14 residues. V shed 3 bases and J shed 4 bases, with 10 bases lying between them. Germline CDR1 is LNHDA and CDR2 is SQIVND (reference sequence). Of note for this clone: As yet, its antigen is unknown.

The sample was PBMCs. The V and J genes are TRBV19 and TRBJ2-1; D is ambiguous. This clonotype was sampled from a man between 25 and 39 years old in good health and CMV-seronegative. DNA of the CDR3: TGTGCCAGTAGTATGAAGCGACCATACAATGAGCAGTTCTTC. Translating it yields CASSMKRPYNEQFF. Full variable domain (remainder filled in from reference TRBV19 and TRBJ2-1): DGGITQSPKYLFRKEGQNVTLSCEQNLNHDAMYWYRQDPGQGLRLIYYSQIVNDFQKGDIAEGYSVSREKKESFPLTVTSAQKNPTAFYLCASSMKRPYNEQFFGPGTRLTVL.